This TCR beta chain was captured by sequencing in a study of cytotoxic CD8 clonotypes in ibrutinib-treated CLL. Study-wide context: Within the patient group, under 12 were relapsed/refractory and approximately 15 treatment-naive, and approximately 17 were IGHV unmutated. On average, each sample had 255,043 productive templates and approximately 89,000 productive rearrangements.

Profiled with immunoSEQ multiplex PCR; TCRdb holds only in-frame clones, not every one. Counted here are about 140,000 clones, roughly 90% occurring once; the ten biggest clones make up under 14%. The V gene's germline CDR1 is LNHDA and CDR2 SQIVND (reference sequence). The ends were cut back, 10 bases at V and 0 bases at J, with 10 bases in the middle. The CDR3 is 12 residues long. This clone was detected once. This sequence joins TRBV19 and TRBJ2-7; the D is unclear. This specimen consisted of PBMCs, obtained after 12 months of ibrutinib treatment. This clonotype was obtained from a human donor with chronic lymphocytic leukemia. As DNA, the CDR3 is TGTGCCACGCATGGCCGCTCCTACGAGCAGTACTTC. Amino acids: CATHGRSYEQYF.